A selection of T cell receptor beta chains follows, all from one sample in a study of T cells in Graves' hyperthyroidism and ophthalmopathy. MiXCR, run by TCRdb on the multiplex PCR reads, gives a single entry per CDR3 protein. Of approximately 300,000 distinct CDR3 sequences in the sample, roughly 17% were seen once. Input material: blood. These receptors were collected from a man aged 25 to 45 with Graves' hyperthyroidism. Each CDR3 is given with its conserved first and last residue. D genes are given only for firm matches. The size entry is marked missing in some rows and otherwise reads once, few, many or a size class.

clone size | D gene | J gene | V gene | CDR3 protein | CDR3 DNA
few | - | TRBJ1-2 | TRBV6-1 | CATQDPSSGASYGYTF | TGTGCCACCCAGGACCCGAGCTCGGGGGCGAGCTATGGCTACACCTTC
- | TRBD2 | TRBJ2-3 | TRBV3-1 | CASSAGGRAADTQYF | TGTGCCAGCAGCGCGGGGGGGAGGGCCGCAGATACGCAGTATTTT
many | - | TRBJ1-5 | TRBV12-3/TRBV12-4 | CASDRFSNQPQHF | TGTGCCAGCGACAGATTTAGCAATCAGCCCCAGCATTTT
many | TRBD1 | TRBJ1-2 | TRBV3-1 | CASSTGGGGYTF | TGTGCCAGCAGCACAGGGGGAGGGGGCTACACCTTC
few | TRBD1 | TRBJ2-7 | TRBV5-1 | CASKQGPEQYF | TGCGCCAGCAAACAGGGGCCCGAGCAGTACTTC
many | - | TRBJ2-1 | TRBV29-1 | CSVRKGVVGEQFF | TGCAGCGTTCGAAAGGGGGTGGTAGGTGAGCAGTTCTTC
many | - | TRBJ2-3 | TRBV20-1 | CSARDGSSTDTQYF | TGCAGTGCTAGGGACGGATCTAGCACAGATACGCAGTATTTT
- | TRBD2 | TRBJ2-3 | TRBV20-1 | CSARDGGAGGADTQYF | TGCAGTGCTAGAGATGGTGGGGCGGGAGGGGCAGATACGCAGTATTTT
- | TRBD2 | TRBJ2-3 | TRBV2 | CASSRTSGKDTQYF | TGTGCCAGCTCCCGAACTAGCGGGAAAGATACGCAGTATTTT
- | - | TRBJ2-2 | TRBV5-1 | CASSNYSPLIGELFF | TGCGCCAGCAGCAACTACTCCCCCTTGATCGGGGAGCTGTTTTTT
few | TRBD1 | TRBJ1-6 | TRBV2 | CASPQETGNSPLHF | TGTGCCAGCCCGCAAGAGACAGGGAATTCACCCCTCCACTTT
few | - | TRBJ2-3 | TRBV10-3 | CAIATVAGTDTQYF | TGTGCCATTGCGACTGTGGCGGGCACAGATACGCAGTATTTT
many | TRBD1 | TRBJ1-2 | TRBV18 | CASSLPGTGGTYGYTF | TGTGCCAGCTCACTTCCTGGGACAGGGGGCACCTATGGCTACACCTTC
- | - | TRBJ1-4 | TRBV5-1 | CASSLRLDEKLFF | TGCGCCAGCAGCTTGAGATTGGATGAAAAACTGTTTTTT
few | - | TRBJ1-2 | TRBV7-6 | CASSVGRNYGYTF | TGTGCCAGCAGCGTTGGGAGGAACTATGGCTACACCTTC
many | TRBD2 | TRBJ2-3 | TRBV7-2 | CASALQAGEVGTDTQYF | TGTGCCAGCGCCTTACAAGCGGGAGAGGTTGGAACAGATACGCAGTATTTT
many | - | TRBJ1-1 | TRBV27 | CASSLWDGGTEAFF | TGTGCCAGCAGTTTATGGGATGGGGGCACTGAAGCTTTCTTT
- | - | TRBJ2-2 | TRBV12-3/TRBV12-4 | CATSAGGSNTGELFF | TGTGCCACCTCCGCTGGGGGGTCGAACACCGGGGAGCTGTTTTTT
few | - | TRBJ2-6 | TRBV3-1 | CASSQGKRISGANVLTF | TGTGCCAGCAGCCAAGGGAAGCGGATCTCTGGGGCCAACGTCCTGACTTTC
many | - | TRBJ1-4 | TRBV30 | CAWGEGRFANEKLFF | TGTGCCTGGGGCGAAGGCCGGTTTGCTAATGAAAAACTGTTTTTT
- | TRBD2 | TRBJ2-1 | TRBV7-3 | CASSIGLAGAHNEQFF | TGTGCCAGCAGCATCGGACTAGCGGGAGCCCACAATGAGCAGTTCTTC
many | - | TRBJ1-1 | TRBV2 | CASSVAQATEAFF | TGTGCCAGCAGTGTGGCACAGGCTACTGAAGCTTTCTTT
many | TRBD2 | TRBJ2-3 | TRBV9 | CASSVGLAGGDTQYF | TGTGCCAGCAGCGTGGGACTAGCGGGAGGAGATACGCAGTATTTT
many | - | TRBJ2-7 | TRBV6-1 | CASSSPSTNSYEQYF | TGTGCCAGCAGTTCCCCTAGCACTAACTCCTACGAGCAGTACTTC
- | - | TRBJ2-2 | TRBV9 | CASSGPGAGTGELFF | TGTGCCAGCAGCGGCCCGGGTGCGGGAACCGGGGAGCTGTTTTTT
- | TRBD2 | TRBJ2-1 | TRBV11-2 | CASGAYGTSGSASYNEQFF | TGTGCCAGCGGCGCCTACGGGACTAGCGGGAGCGCCTCCTACAATGAGCAGTTCTTC
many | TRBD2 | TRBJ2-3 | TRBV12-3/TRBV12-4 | CASRLGGRSKGTQYF | TGTGCCAGCAGGCTGGGGGGGAGGTCGAAGGGAACGCAGTATTTT
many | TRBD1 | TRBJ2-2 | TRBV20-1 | CSAQGQGNTGELFF | TGCAGTGCCCAAGGACAGGGCAACACCGGGGAGCTGTTTTTT
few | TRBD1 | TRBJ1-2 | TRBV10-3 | CASGQGPEYGYTF | TGTGCCAGCGGACAGGGACCGGAATATGGCTACACCTTC
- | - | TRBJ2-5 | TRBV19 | CASSDIAGIHQETQYF | TGTGCCAGTAGTGATATAGCAGGAATTCACCAAGAGACCCAGTACTTC
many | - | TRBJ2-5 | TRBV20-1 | CSAEAGMETQYF | TGCAGTGCTGAGGCCGGGATGGAGACCCAGTACTTC
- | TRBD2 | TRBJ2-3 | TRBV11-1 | CASSLARLAGGPGTDTQYF | TGTGCCAGCAGCTTAGCGAGACTAGCGGGAGGGCCCGGCACAGATACGCAGTATTTT